Listed below are T cell receptor beta chains from one sample, sequenced in a study of long-term antiretroviral therapy in people with HIV. This table comes from immunoSEQ multiplex PCR, and its TCRdb copy is limited to in-frame clones, with some not included. Of about 35,000 clones listed, around 83% are singletons. Material: unsorted PBMCs, obtained 1 year after starting antiretroviral therapy. The receptors were sampled from a man between 18 and 35 years old with HIV. The CDR3 runs from the conserved cysteine through the conserved F or W. The D gene is left open where the match is weak. The size entry is marked missing in some rows and otherwise reads once, few, many or a size class.

J: TRBJ1-1
V: TRBV12-5
size: .
D: .
DNA: TGTGCTAGTGGTACTACCGGGCCGAGTTTGAGAGTGAACACTGAAGCTTTCTTT
CDR3: CASGTTGPSLRVNTEAFF

J: TRBJ2-4
V: TRBV11-1
size: .
D: TRBD1
DNA: TGTGCCAGCAGCGCCCAACAGGGGCCCCTCAAAAACATTCAGTACTTC
CDR3: CASSAQQGPLKNIQYF

J: TRBJ1-1
V: TRBV10-2
size: .
D: .
DNA: TGCGCCAGCAGTGAAACGGGGGTTGAAGCTTTCTTT
CDR3: CASSETGVEAFF

J: TRBJ1-3
V: TRBV6-5
size: .
D: .
DNA: TGTGCCAGCAGACACAGCCGGGGGGACACCATATATTTT
CDR3: CASRHSRGDTIYF

J: TRBJ2-2
V: TRBV7-7
size: .
D: TRBD1
DNA: TGTGCTAGCAGCTGGTACAGGACAGGGGGCTACACCGGGGAGCTGTTTTTT
CDR3: CASSWYRTGGYTGELFF

J: TRBJ2-2
V: TRBV19
size: .
D: TRBD2
DNA: TGTGCCAGTGGGCCCCCGGGACTAGCGAACACCGGGGAGCTGTTTTTT
CDR3: CASGPPGLANTGELFF

J: TRBJ2-6
V: TRBV12-5
size: .
D: .
DNA: TGTGCTAGTGGACCTGGACGTAGCTCTGGGGCCAACGTCCTGACTTTC
CDR3: CASGPGRSSGANVLTF

J: TRBJ2-7
V: TRBV19
size: .
D: .
DNA: TGTGCCAGTAGTATATACGGCGGTGGCTCCTACGAGCAGTACTTC
CDR3: CASSIYGGGSYEQYF

J: TRBJ2-5
V: TRBV6-1
size: .
D: TRBD1
DNA: TGTGCCAGCAGTGAAAAAACAGGGGGAACCCTCTTAGAGACCCAGTACTTC
CDR3: CASSEKTGGTLLETQYF

J: TRBJ1-2
V: TRBV6-5
size: .
D: TRBD1
DNA: TGTGCCAGCAGTTACACACTGACAGGGAACGATGGCTACACCTTC
CDR3: CASSYTLTGNDGYTF

J: TRBJ2-2
V: TRBV11-3
size: .
D: .
DNA: TGTGCCAGCAGCTTAGTGTCAGGGGATGAGACCGGGGAGCTGTTTTTT
CDR3: CASSLVSGDETGELFF

J: TRBJ2-2
V: TRBV19
size: .
D: TRBD1
DNA: TGTGCCAGTAGTATTACTGGGACAGGACGGTCCGCGAACACCGGGGAGCTGTTTTTT
CDR3: CASSITGTGRSANTGELFF

J: TRBJ1-2
V: TRBV12-2
size: few
D: .
DNA: TGTGCAAGTCGCTTAGTTCTGGGGGTGGGTGGCTACACCTTC
CDR3: CASRLVLGVGGYTF

J: TRBJ2-7
V: TRBV19
size: .
D: TRBD1
DNA: TGTGCCAGTAGTATAGGGACAGGGAAACTCTACGAGCAGTACTTC
CDR3: CASSIGTGKLYEQYF

J: TRBJ2-7
V: TRBV11-2
size: .
D: .
DNA: TGTGCCAGCAGCTTAGGAGTCCGCTACGAGCAGTACTTC
CDR3: CASSLGVRYEQYF

J: TRBJ2-2
V: TRBV4-2
size: .
D: TRBD1
DNA: TGTGCCAGCAGTGACCCGGGACAGGGGTTCTCCGGGGAGCTGTTTTTT
CDR3: CASSDPGQGFSGELFF

J: TRBJ1-1
V: TRBV9
size: .
D: .
DNA: TGTGCCAGCAGCTTTGGACCGATGAACACTGAAGCTTTCTTT
CDR3: CASSFGPMNTEAFF

J: TRBJ2-1
V: TRBV5-1
size: .
D: .
DNA: TGCGCCAGCAGCTTAACCGGTAACTCCTACAATGAGCAGTTCTTC
CDR3: CASSLTGNSYNEQFF

J: TRBJ2-1
V: TRBV5-4
size: .
D: TRBD1
DNA: TGTGCCAGCAGCTTGATGACAGGGGGCTACAATGAGCAGTTCTTC
CDR3: CASSLMTGGYNEQFF

J: TRBJ2-1
V: TRBV5-1
size: few
D: TRBD2
DNA: TGCGCCAGCAGCTTTAGCGGGGGGTTCTACAATGAGCAGTTCTTC
CDR3: CASSFSGGFYNEQFF

J: TRBJ2-7
V: TRBV6-6
size: once
D: TRBD1
DNA: TGTGCCAGCACGCCTACCGGGACAGGGGTTTATCACGAGCAGTACTTC
CDR3: CASTPTGTGVYHEQYF

J: TRBJ2-7
V: TRBV7-2
size: .
D: .
DNA: TGTGCCAGCAGCTTAGAACCTACTGTCTACTACGAGCAGTACTTC
CDR3: CASSLEPTVYYEQYF

J: TRBJ2-1
V: TRBV9
size: few
D: .
DNA: TGTGCCAGCAGCGTAGCTATGGGGCACGACAATGAGCAGTTCTTC
CDR3: CASSVAMGHDNEQFF

J: TRBJ1-3
V: TRBV4-3
size: .
D: .
DNA: TGCGCCAGCAGCCAAGGTCAGGCCTCTGGAAACACCATATATTTT
CDR3: CASSQGQASGNTIYF

J: TRBJ2-5
V: TRBV7-2
size: .
D: TRBD2
DNA: TGTGCCAGCAGCCAGCCCCTAGCGGGGGGGCGAGAGACCCAGTACTTC
CDR3: CASSQPLAGGRETQYF

J: TRBJ1-2
V: TRBV5-4
size: .
D: .
DNA: TGTGCCAGCAGCCTCGGTGTCTATGGCTACACCTTC
CDR3: CASSLGVYGYTF

J: TRBJ1-5
V: TRBV7-3
size: .
D: .
DNA: TGTGCCAGCAGCGACCTGCCTGGGCAGCCCCAGCATTTT
CDR3: CASSDLPGQPQHF

J: TRBJ1-1
V: TRBV6-5
size: .
D: .
DNA: TGTGCCAGCAGTTACAGGGGGGAAGCTTTCTTT
CDR3: CASSYRGEAFF

J: TRBJ2-7
V: TRBV5-6
size: .
D: TRBD1
DNA: TGTGCCAGCAGCTTGAGACAGGGGGTCTCCTACGAGCAGTACTTC
CDR3: CASSLRQGVSYEQYF

J: TRBJ2-7
V: TRBV27
size: few
D: TRBD1
DNA: TGTGCCAGCAGTTTCCGGGACAGCTCCTACGAGCAGTACTTC
CDR3: CASSFRDSSYEQYF

J: TRBJ2-2
V: TRBV28
size: .
D: .
DNA: TGTGCCAGCAGTACGGAATCGCGGGGCAGGACCGGGGAGCTGTTTTTT
CDR3: CASSTESRGRTGELFF

J: TRBJ1-1
V: TRBV7-9
size: .
D: .
DNA: TGTGCCAGCTTGGGGTCACATCGGAACACTGAAGCTTTCTTT
CDR3: CASLGSHRNTEAFF

J: TRBJ1-5
V: TRBV5-1
size: .
D: .
DNA: TGCGCCAGCAGCTTGGGTGGATTGAATCAGCCCCAGCATTTT
CDR3: CASSLGGLNQPQHF

J: TRBJ2-7
V: TRBV9
size: .
D: TRBD1
DNA: TGTGCCAGCAGCGTTACCCACGCATGGGACAGGGTGCACGAGCAGTACTTC
CDR3: CASSVTHAWDRVHEQYF

J: TRBJ2-5
V: TRBV4-3
size: .
D: TRBD2
DNA: TGCGCCAGCACCGAAGGACTAGCCACGGAGACCCAGTACTTC
CDR3: CASTEGLATETQYF

J: TRBJ1-1
V: TRBV6-5
size: .
D: TRBD1
DNA: TGTGCCAGCAGTAAGGGACTACAGGGGGGTGAAGCTTTCTTT
CDR3: CASSKGLQGGEAFF